The 10 T cell receptor beta chains given below trace back to one sample, sequenced in a study of cytomegalovirus exposure and HLA in healthy donors. PCR was performed using 60 Vbeta and 13 Jbeta primers. Some clones are missing from TCRdb's copy, which holds only in-frame ones; the method was immunoSEQ multiplex PCR. This sample has some 170,000 clones, with roughly 79% found just once. The sequencing sample was made of PBMCs. These receptors originate from a man aged 40-49 years in good health and CMV-seropositive.

This clone appeared a few times. J is TRBJ1-5 and V is TRBV18, with D tentatively TRBD1 (6 bases). The V end was cut by 6 bases, the J end by 7 bases, with 16 bases between. The CDR3 covers 14 residues. The germline V gene encodes CDR1 KGHSH and CDR2 LQKENI. CDR3 sequence (DNA): TGTGCCAGCTCCCCTAACAGGGACGGACAGCCCCAGCATTTT. Translation: CASSPNRDGQPQHF.

This clone was counted a few times. This chain joins TRBV4-1 and TRBJ2-1, with 15 bases lining up with TRBD2. This CDR3 has 17 amino acids. V gave up 6 bases and J gave up 5 bases; unmatched junction bases: 8. Germline assignment: CDR1 MGHRA and CDR2 YSYEKL. CDR3 in DNA: TGCGCCAGCAGGCAGGGACTAGCGGGAGGAGAGAACAATGAGCAGTTCTTC. This encodes CASRQGLAGGENNEQFF.

The rearrangement joins TRBV6-4 to TRBJ2-3, with D perhaps TRBD2 (6 bases). The germline V gene encodes CDR1 MRHNA and CDR2 SNTAGT. The CDR3 consists of 15 residues. Trimming took 3 bases from V and 1 from J, leaving 11 bases between them. Here the CDR3 reads CASSEVAGRTDTQYF. The DNA of the CDR3 is TGTGCCAGCAGTGAAGTCGCGGGGCGCACAGATACGCAGTATTTT.

CDR3 amino acids: CASRRDTPNTEAFF. As DNA, the CDR3 is TGTGCCAGCAGGAGGGACACCCCGAACACTGAAGCTTTCTTT. V usage is TRBV6-5 and J usage is TRBJ1-1; D is possibly TRBD1 (6 bases). The CDR3 has 14 residues. V gave up 6 bases and J gave up 1 base, with 12 bases separating them. Looked up from germline, CDR1 is MNHEY and CDR2 is SVGAGI.

The chain links TRBV5-4 to TRBJ2-1; TRBD1 matches at 8 bases. Germline lookup yields CDR1 SGHNT and CDR2 YYREEE (reference sequence). The CDR3 spans 17 residues. Losses at the gene ends were 2 bases for V and 5 bases for J; bases not matched to a gene: 12. CDR3 DNA sequence: TGTGCCAGCAGCTTTCCAAACTCAGGGGGCGGTCACAATGAGCAGTTCTTC. Protein: CASSFPNSGGGHNEQFF.

J is TRBJ2-7 and V is TRBV9; D remains ambiguous. V was cut by 0 bases and J by 2 bases, with 12 bases left in between. Germline assignment: CDR1 SGDLS and CDR2 YYNGEE. This CDR3 is built from 15 residues. CDR3 DNA sequence: TGTGCCAGCAGCGTAGGTCCGACAAATACCTACGAGCAGTACTTC. Its protein product is CASSVGPTNTYEQYF.

The chain is built from TRBV29-1 and TRBJ1-3, with D perhaps matching TRBD1 (5 bases). Between the trimmed V and J ends, which lost 4 bases and 8 bases, there was a span of 21 bases. CDR1 is SQVTM, CDR2 ANQGSEA, per germline. There are 15 residues in the CDR3. In DNA, the CDR3 is TGCAGCGTTGCGCTGGCGGGGGGACCCCGAGACACCATATATTTT. This gives the protein CSVALAGGPRDTIYF.

This clone has only one observation. The CDR3 region is CASSIDPEYEQYF. CDR3 DNA sequence: TGTGCCAGTAGTATAGATCCGGAGTACGAGCAGTACTTC. This chain links TRBV19 with TRBJ2-7; no reliable D call. The CDR3 consists of 13 residues. Germline assignment: CDR1 LNHDA and CDR2 SQIVND (reference sequence). V lost 0 bases and J 4 bases, leaving 7 bases between the germline ends.

The chain has TRBV5-8 and TRBJ2-2, with 12 bases fitting TRBD1. Germline V gene sequence: CDR1 SGHTS, CDR2 YDEGEE. V lost 2 bases and J lost 3; bases outside the gene matches: 8. The CDR3 consists of 18 residues. Written as DNA, the CDR3 is TGTGCCAGCAGCTTTACCGGGACAGGGGGCGCGGACACCGGGGAGCTGTTTTTT. It translates to CASSFTGTGGADTGELFF.

The chain employs TRBV9 and TRBJ1-3, with 7 bases identical to TRBD1. V shed 4 bases, J shed 2 bases, and the junction held 6 bases outside the gene matches. The CDR3 is made up of 15 amino acids. Germline CDR1 is SGDLS and CDR2 is YYNGEE. The CDR3 nucleotides read TGTGCCAGCAGCCCAGGGGGGACTGCTGGAAACACCATATATTTT. It yields the protein CASSPGGTAGNTIYF.